This T cell receptor (beta chain) was sequenced for a study of shared clonotypes between healthy human individuals. About the research overall: The plates for each donor numbered three CD4 naive, three CD4 memory, two CD8 naive and one CD8 memory. Study outcomes and limitations: Specimens sampled were limited to blood, with tissue repertoires likely differing. Sequencing depth was a factor that was expected to affect clonotype sharing among donors. In four donors, approximately 5% of naive CD4 clonotypes appeared in common.

V was trimmed by 1 base and J by 4 bases, leaving 4 bases between them. In germline, CDR1 is MNHEY, CDR2 SMNVEV (reference sequence). The CDR3 is 13 amino acids. On this clone itself: Its antigen is currently unknown. The sample contains more than one DNA sequence encoding this CDR3.

Naive CD8 cells, CD45RO-negative and positively selected for CCR7, excluded terminally differentiated effector memory CD45RA+ cells. Here immunoSEQ multiplex PCR was the method, and the copy in TCRdb shows in-frame clones only, minus some. In the table there are roughly 590,000 clones, roughly 95% of which are singletons. Sample: naive CD8+ T cells sorted from blood. The chain carries TRBV27 and TRBJ2-2; D remains ambiguous. The TCR sequence derives from a woman under 40 in good health. Written as DNA, the CDR3 is TGTGCCAGCAGTTTATTAGGCACCGGGGAGCTGTTTTTT. Encoded protein: CASSLLGTGELFF.